This T cell receptor beta chain was identified during a study of T cell responses to AZD1222 COVID-19 vaccine. Analyses pooled second doses at about 4 or about 12 weeks. In regard to this clone: Its target is unknown.

The CDR3 has 14 amino acids. Germline V gene data show CDR1 as MDHEN and CDR2 as SYDVKM. V was shortened by 3 bases and J by 3 bases, with 11 bases between the two germline ends. Findings of the study overall: Only 6 or 7 AZD1222 recipients tested seropositive at baseline. Compared with day 0, the breadth and depth of the Spike-specific TCR repertoire rose significantly after two doses of AZD1222. Samples come after the peak T cell response, not at day 14.

The data were produced by immunoSEQ multiplex PCR, yet TCRdb's version contains in-frame clones alone and is incomplete. The sample includes about 81,000 clones, 90% of them seen just once. The TCR was taken from an adult who received the AZD1222 COVID-19 vaccine. This chain uses TRBV28 with TRBJ1-1; D is ambiguous. This material consisted of peripheral blood, taken 28 days after the second AZD1222 dose. CDR3: CASSLRTWYTEAFF. CDR3 coding DNA: TGTGCCAGCAGTTTGCGGACCTGGTACACTGAAGCTTTCTTT.